What follows is one T cell receptor (beta chain) and its context. The antigen is not known. The sample comes from a study of post-analysis software for immune sequencing data. In the study overall: Patients had relapsing-remitting, secondary progressive or progressive-relapsing multiple sclerosis; some lacked subtype.

Findings and limits, study-wide: Controls had significantly higher normalized Chao1 diversity than multiple sclerosis patients.

Unique molecular identifiers were present in the TCR beta cDNA libraries. MiXCR, applied by TCRdb to the PCR reads, yields one record per CDR3 protein. Of about 820,000 distinct CDR3 sequences in the sample, approximately 53% were seen once. Sample: blood. The sequence was obtained from a girl under 18 with multiple sclerosis.

CDR3 sequence (DNA): TGTGCCAGCAGTCCTAGGGAAGTACTAGCGGGGGAGTACCAAGAGACCCAGTACTTC. Protein: CASSPREVLAGEYQETQYF. V gene TRBV12-3 or TRBV12-4 combines with J gene TRBJ2-5; 11 nucleotides agree with TRBD2. CDR3 length: 19 amino acids. V lost 5 bases, J lost 0 bases, and 14 bases stayed unmatched.